The present T cell receptor (beta chain) was sequenced within a study of early T cells in non-severe SARS-CoV-2 infection. This CDR3 spans 14 amino acids. V shed 5 bases, J shed 6 bases, and the junction held 6 bases outside the gene matches. The V gene's germline CDR1 is SGHTA and CDR2 FQGTGA. Unique molecular identifiers were affixed to single, distinct cDNA molecules. TCRdb re-analysed the 5' RACE reads in MiXCR, keeping a single row per CDR3 protein. This table holds about 110,000 distinct CDR3 sequences, 12% found once. This clonotype was counted ten times or more. This TCR derives from an adult who was a healthcare worker with PCR-confirmed SARS-CoV-2 infection or an uninfected control (not recorded which). The material sequenced was whole blood. The V and J genes are TRBV7-3 and TRBJ2-2, with TRBD1 identical over 7 bases. CDR3 amino acids: CASSPSRGSGELFF. For the CDR3, the DNA is TGTGCCAGCAGCCCAAGCAGGGGGTCCGGGGAGCTGTTTTTT.